Listed below are T cell receptor beta chains from one sample, sequenced in a study of long-term antiretroviral therapy in people with HIV. The repertoire was sequenced with immunoSEQ multiplex PCR; TCRdb's copy has only in-frame clones and lacks some. This table has around 30,000 clones, almost 95% appearing once. The sample in question was unsorted PBMCs, obtained more than 7.3 years after starting antiretroviral therapy. These receptor sequences come from a man aged 50-60 years with HIV. The CDR3 runs from the conserved cysteine through the conserved F or W.

v_gene	j_gene	CDR3aa
TRBV2	TRBJ2-1	CASSEGLAGYNEQFF
TRBV10-3	TRBJ1-3	CAISGETASSGNTIYF
TRBV5-1	TRBJ1-2	CASSLGDRGTPIYGYTF
TRBV19	TRBJ1-2	CASSITGDYGYTF
TRBV12-5	TRBJ2-7	CASDGSGVPYEQYF
TRBV29-1	TRBJ2-7	CSVDLGQGINEQYF
TRBV5-4	TRBJ2-5	CASSSARTGGAETQYF
TRBV5-1	TRBJ2-5	CASSLAPGLAGETQYF
TRBV5-6	TRBJ2-3	CASSLGGASTDTQYF
TRBV5-3	TRBJ2-1	CARSFYREGGSYNEQFF
TRBV5-1	TRBJ1-1	CASSLQGGTEAFF
TRBV7-3	TRBJ2-3	CASSPGLAGNRDTQYF
TRBV27	TRBJ2-2	CASATLGVRNTGELFF
TRBV4-3	TRBJ1-4	CASSPGQGGEKLFF
TRBV11-2	TRBJ1-2	CASSPPGTGSLYGYTF
TRBV11-2	TRBJ2-1	CASSLIRGANEQFF
TRBV2	TRBJ2-1	CASIETGASYNEQFF
TRBV5-4	TRBJ2-7	CASSPRTGNYEQYF
TRBV6-1	TRBJ2-7	CASSGERDLYEQYF
TRBV5-8	TRBJ1-4	CASSFREKIGLFF
TRBV30	TRBJ1-6	CAWSVTGIKFTSPLHF
TRBV6-6	TRBJ1-1	CASSDQGSTEAFF